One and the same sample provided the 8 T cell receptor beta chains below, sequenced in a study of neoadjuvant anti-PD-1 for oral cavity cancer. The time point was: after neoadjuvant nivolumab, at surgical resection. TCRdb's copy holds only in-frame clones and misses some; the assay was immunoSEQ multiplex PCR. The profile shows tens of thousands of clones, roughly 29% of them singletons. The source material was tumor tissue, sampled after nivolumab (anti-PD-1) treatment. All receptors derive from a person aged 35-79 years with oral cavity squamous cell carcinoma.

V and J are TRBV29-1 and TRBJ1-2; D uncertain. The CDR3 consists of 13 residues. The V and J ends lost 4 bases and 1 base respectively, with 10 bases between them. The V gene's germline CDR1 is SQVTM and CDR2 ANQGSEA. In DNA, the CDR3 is TGCAGCGTTGCTACCACAGATAACTATGGCTACACCTTC. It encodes CSVATTDNYGYTF.

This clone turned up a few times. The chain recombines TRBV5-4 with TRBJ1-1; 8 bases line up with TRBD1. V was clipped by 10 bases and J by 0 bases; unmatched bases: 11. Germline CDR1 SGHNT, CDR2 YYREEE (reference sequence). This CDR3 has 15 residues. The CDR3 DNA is TGTGCCGCCACGGCGACAGGGGTAATGAACACTGAAGCTTTCTTT. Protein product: CAATATGVMNTEAFF.

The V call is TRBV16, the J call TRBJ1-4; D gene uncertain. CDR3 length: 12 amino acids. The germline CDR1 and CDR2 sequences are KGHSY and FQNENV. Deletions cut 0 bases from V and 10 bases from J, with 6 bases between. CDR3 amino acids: CASSQSSGKLFF. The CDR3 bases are TGTGCCAGCAGCCAATCGAGTGGAAAACTGTTTTTT.

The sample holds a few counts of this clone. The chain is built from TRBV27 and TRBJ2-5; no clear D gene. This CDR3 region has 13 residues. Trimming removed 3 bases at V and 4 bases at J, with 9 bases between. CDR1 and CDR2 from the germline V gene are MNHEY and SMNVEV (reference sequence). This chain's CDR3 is CASSFGYRETQYF. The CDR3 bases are TGTGCCAGCAGTTTCGGGTACCGAGAGACCCAGTACTTC.

DNA of the CDR3: TGTGCCAGCAGCCTTTTGAACACTGAAGCTTTCTTT. Amino acids: CASSLLNTEAFF. The rearrangement joins TRBV5-6 to TRBJ1-1; D is ambiguous. V was trimmed by 4 bases and J by 0 bases, leaving 4 bases between them. The CDR3 totals 12 residues. Germline lookup yields CDR1 SGHDT and CDR2 YYEEEE.

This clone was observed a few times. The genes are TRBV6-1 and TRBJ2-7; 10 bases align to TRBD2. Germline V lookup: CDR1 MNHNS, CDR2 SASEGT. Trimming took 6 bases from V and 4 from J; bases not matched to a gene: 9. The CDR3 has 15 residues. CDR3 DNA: TGTGCCAGCAGGGGTACTAGCGGGAACTCATACGAGCAGTACTTC. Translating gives CASRGTSGNSYEQYF.

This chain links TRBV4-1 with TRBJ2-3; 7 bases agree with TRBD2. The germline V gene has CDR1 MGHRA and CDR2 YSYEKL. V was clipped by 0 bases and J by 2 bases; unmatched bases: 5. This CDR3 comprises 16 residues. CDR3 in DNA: TGCGCCAGCAGCCAAGAGTCCCAGCGGGACACAGATACGCAGTATTTT. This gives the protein CASSQESQRDTDTQYF.

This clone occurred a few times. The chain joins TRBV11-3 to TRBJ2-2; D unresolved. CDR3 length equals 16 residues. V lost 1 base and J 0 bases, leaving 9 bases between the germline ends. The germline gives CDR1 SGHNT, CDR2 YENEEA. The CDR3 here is CASSLGFGANTGELFF. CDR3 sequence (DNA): TGTGCCAGCAGCTTAGGGTTCGGAGCGAACACCGGGGAGCTGTTTTTT.